This TCR beta chain emerged from a study of monozygotic twins with inflammatory bowel disease. Blood was drawn at approximately 2.7 ml per donor. Germline V gives CDR1 SGHTA, CDR2 FQGNSA. The CDR3 is 12 residues long. TCRdb derives one entry per CDR3 protein from the 5' RACE reads, leaving out DNA. The sample includes approximately 400,000 distinct CDR3 sequences. The TCR was taken from a human donor with ulcerative colitis or Crohn's disease, or a healthy co-twin of an affected twin (not recorded which). The chain uses TRBV7-2 and TRBJ2-1; TCRdb's assignment of TRBD1 cannot be checked, as there is no DNA. Sample: blood. The CDR3 protein is CASILTVGEQFF.